Following are 20 T cell receptor beta chains from one sample sequenced in a study of blood T cell repertoires in COVID-19. Only in-frame clones appear in the TCRdb table, and some are missing; sequencing was by immunoSEQ multiplex PCR. The profile shows 150,000 to 200,000 clones, just under 90% of them singletons. Material: peripheral blood. The receptors shown here come from a man in his late teens or twenties with active or convalescent COVID-19.

In regard to this clone: Different DNA sequences within this sample yield the same CDR3. This chain links TRBV28 with TRBJ2-7, with D possibly TRBD2 on 6 matching bases. Trimming took off 3 bases at V and 0 bases at J, with 12 bases between the two ends. The CDR3 has 15 amino acids. Germline values: CDR1 MDHEN, CDR2 SYDVKM. Here the CDR3 reads CASSFSGLSSYEQYV. The DNA of the CDR3 is TGTGCCAGCAGTTTTTCGGGACTGAGCTCCTACGAGCAGTACGTC.

CDR3 nucleotides: TGCAGTGCTAGTTTGCAAAAGGAGCAGCCCCAGCATTTT. It codes for CSASLQKEQPQHF. The J gene is TRBJ1-5, the V gene TRBV20-1; D ambiguous. Germline values: CDR1 DFQATT, CDR2 SNEGSKA (reference sequence). Trimming removed 3 bases from V and 7 bases from J, with 13 bases in between. The CDR3 totals 13 residues.

In this sample, this clone turned up once. The chain is built from TRBV11-2 and TRBJ1-2; D ambiguous. The V end lost 1 base, the J end lost 4 bases, and 10 bases lay between the germline ends. In germline, CDR1 is SGHAT, CDR2 FQNNGV. The CDR3 has 14 amino acids. The chain's CDR3 is CASSLVLGGYGYTF. The DNA for the CDR3 is TGTGCCAGCAGCTTAGTATTAGGCGGCTATGGCTACACCTTC.

This clone was picked up one time. The chain combines TRBV30 with TRBJ1-2; tentatively, D is TRBD1 (5 bases). Germline V gene data show CDR1 as GTSNPN and CDR2 as SVGIG (reference sequence). The CDR3 is 15 amino acids. Trimming cost V 0 bases and J 5 bases, with 16 bases left between them. CDR3 coding DNA: TGTGCCTGGAGTGTAAGTTCCGGGACTCGGTATGGCTACACCTTC. Protein: CAWSVSSGTRYGYTF.

The rearrangement links TRBV7-2 to TRBJ2-2; D remains unclear. The CDR3 has 14 residues. Germline values: CDR1 SGHTA, CDR2 FQGNSA. The V and J ends lost 2 bases and 5 bases respectively, with 9 bases between them. The chain's CDR3 is CASSLTASTGELFF. CDR3 DNA sequence: TGTGCCAGCAGCTTAACCGCGAGTACCGGGGAGCTGTTTTTT.

The V gene is TRBV6-4, the J gene TRBJ2-3; possible D gene TRBD2, 6 bases. The CDR3 totals 18 residues. Trimming removed 4 bases from V and 1 base from J, with 21 bases in between. Germline CDR1 is MRHNA and CDR2 is SNTAGT. This CDR3 is CASSASISGRGGTDTQYF. The CDR3 region has the DNA TGTGCCAGCAGTGCCTCAATTAGCGGACGAGGGGGCACAGATACGCAGTATTTT.

The chain employs TRBV5-6 and TRBJ1-3, with 8 bases that match TRBD1. This CDR3 is 13 amino acids long. Germline assignment: CDR1 SGHDT and CDR2 YYEEEE. V lost 4 bases to trimming and J lost 15 bases; unmatched junction nucleotides: 12. The CDR3 loop reads CASSLQRRDRKYF. The CDR3 nucleotides read TGTGCCAGCAGCCTACAACGCCGGGACAGGAAATATTTT. The complete variable domain, with remaining parts taken from reference TRBV5-6 and TRBJ1-3, reads DAGVTQSPTHLIKTRGQQVTLRCSPKSGHDTVSWYQQALGQGPQFIFQYYEEEERQRGNFPDRFSGHQFPNYSSELNVNALLLGDSALYLCASSLQRRDRKYFGEGSWLTVV.

The V gene is TRBV7-2, the J gene TRBJ2-7; D not certain. Germline CDR1 SGHTA, CDR2 FQGNSA. There are 14 residues in the CDR3. V was trimmed by 1 base and J by 2 bases, leaving 9 bases between them. The chain's CDR3 is CASSLEGAAYEQYF. The CDR3 DNA follows: TGTGCCAGCAGCTTAGAAGGTGCGGCCTACGAGCAGTACTTC.

This chain links TRBV24-1 with TRBJ2-1; D is perhaps TRBD1 (6 bases). Germline-derived CDR1 and CDR2 are KGHDR and SFDVKD. The CDR3 has 14 residues. V shed 5 bases and J shed 4 bases, with 11 bases lying between them. The CDR3 reads CATSGPGQYNEQFF. The CDR3 region has the DNA TGTGCCACCAGTGGTCCGGGACAATACAATGAGCAGTTCTTC.

The genes are TRBV12-5 and TRBJ2-1; TRBD2 matches 10 bases. This CDR3 has 16 residues. J gave up 2 bases and V 7 bases, and 8 bases lay outside the gene matches. Germline assignment: CDR1 LGHNT and CDR2 FRNRAP. Here the CDR3 reads CASALLAGGTYNEQFF. CDR3 sequence (DNA): TGTGCTAGTGCCCTTTTAGCGGGAGGAACCTACAATGAGCAGTTCTTC.

This rearrangement joins TRBV29-1 to TRBJ2-1, with D tentatively TRBD2 (6 bases). The CDR3 covers 14 residues. CDR1 and CDR2 from the germline V gene are SQVTM and ANQGSEA. V lost 4 bases, J lost 6 bases, and 16 bases lay in between. The CDR3 sequence: CSVGGGVLSNEQFF. The CDR3, as DNA: TGCAGCGTTGGGGGCGGGGTTCTGTCCAATGAGCAGTTCTTC.

The chain recombines TRBV18 with TRBJ2-1, with D possibly matching TRBD2 (7 bases). Looked up from germline, CDR1 is KGHSH and CDR2 is LQKENI. Trimming took off 0 bases at V and 3 bases at J, with 12 bases between the two ends. The CDR3 is made up of 16 amino acids. CDR3 nucleotides: TGTGCCAGCTCACCACCGGCGGGGGCCGTCTACAATGAGCAGTTCTTC. Its translation: CASSPPAGAVYNEQFF.

The chain combines TRBV18 with TRBJ1-2; unclear D gene. Trimming took 5 bases from V and 5 from J, leaving 15 bases between them. CDR1 is KGHSH and CDR2 is LQKENI in the germline V gene. This CDR3 spans 14 amino acids. Here the CDR3 reads CASSNLNPIYGYTF. The CDR3 DNA reads as TGTGCCAGCTCAAACTTGAACCCTATATATGGCTACACCTTC.

The rearrangement links TRBV2 to TRBJ2-7; 8 nucleotides line up with TRBD1. The CDR3 is 15 residues long. Trimming cost V 7 bases and J 1 base; bases outside gene matches: 9. The V gene's germline CDR1 is SNHLY and CDR2 FYNNEI. In DNA, the CDR3 is TGTGCCAGCAACCAGGACAGGGACTTTTCCTACGAGCAGTACGTC. This encodes CASNQDRDFSYEQYV.

V gene TRBV24-1 combines with J gene TRBJ1-2; D not resolved. CDR3 length equals 11 residues. Per germline, CDR1 KGHDR and CDR2 SFDVKD. V was cut by 5 bases and J by 5 bases, with 5 bases left in between. The CDR3 spells CATSGQYGYTF. Written as DNA, the CDR3 is TGTGCCACCAGTGGTCAATATGGCTACACCTTC.

V usage is TRBV19 and J usage is TRBJ1-5; D uncertain. The CDR3 has 14 residues. Trimming stripped 5 bases from V and 5 bases from J, with 13 bases between. The germline V gene encodes CDR1 LNHDA and CDR2 SQIVND (reference sequence). The DNA for the CDR3 is TGTGCCAGTAGTTCGCCCTTGGGCCATCAGCCCCAGCATTTT. This codes for CASSSPLGHQPQHF.

The chain joins TRBV6-2 or TRBV6-3 to TRBJ1-2; 8 bases match TRBD1. J gave up 6 bases and V 2 bases, and 8 bases lay outside the gene matches. The CDR3 has 15 amino acids. CDR1 MNHEY and CDR2 SVGEGT come from the germline V gene. CDR3 loop: CASSYKNRGLDGYTF. CDR3 coding DNA: TGTGCCAGCAGTTACAAGAACAGGGGGTTAGATGGCTACACCTTC.

Worth noting for this clone: The junction departs from germline at one end; a sequencing error may be responsible. The chain is built from TRBV7-7 and TRBJ2-2; 10 bases line up with TRBD1. Germline V lookup: CDR1 SSHAT, CDR2 FNYEAQ (reference sequence). CDR3 length equals 16 residues. The CDR3 is CASSPRTGGNTGELFF. CDR3 DNA sequence: TGTGCTAGCAGCCCACGGACAGGGGGGAACACCGGGGAGCTGTTTTTT.

The chain links TRBV6-4 to TRBJ2-1, with TRBD2 matching over 12 bases. After removal of 6 bases from V and 8 bases from J, the junction contained 8 bases not matched to a gene. CDR1 and CDR2 (germline): MRHNA, SNTAGT. This CDR3 contains 15 residues. CDR3 residues: CASREGLAGSYEQFF. CDR3 bases: TGTGCCAGCAGGGAGGGACTAGCGGGTAGTTATGAGCAGTTCTTC.

The genes are TRBV11-3 and TRBJ2-1; 9 nucleotides align to TRBD2. The CDR3 consists of 15 residues. CDR1 and CDR2 from the germline V gene are SGHNT and YENEEA. The V and J ends lost 1 base and 14 bases, in that order; junction bases with no gene match: 12. CDR3 DNA sequence: TGTGCCAGCAGCTTAGGTCTTGGTAGCGGGAGTATGAAGTTCTTC. It specifies CASSLGLGSGSMKFF.